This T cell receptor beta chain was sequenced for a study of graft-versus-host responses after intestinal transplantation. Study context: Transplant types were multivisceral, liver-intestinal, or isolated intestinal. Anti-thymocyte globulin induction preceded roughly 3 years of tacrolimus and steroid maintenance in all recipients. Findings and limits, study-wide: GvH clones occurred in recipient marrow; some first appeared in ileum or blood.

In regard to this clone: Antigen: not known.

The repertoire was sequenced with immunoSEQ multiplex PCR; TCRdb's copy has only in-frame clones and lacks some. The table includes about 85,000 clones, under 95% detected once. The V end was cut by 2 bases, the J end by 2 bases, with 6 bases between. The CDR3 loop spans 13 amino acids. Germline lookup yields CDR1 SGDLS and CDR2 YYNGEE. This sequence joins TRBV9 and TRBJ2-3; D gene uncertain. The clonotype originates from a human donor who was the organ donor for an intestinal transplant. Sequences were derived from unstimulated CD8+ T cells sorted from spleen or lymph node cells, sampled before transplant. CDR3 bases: TGTGCCAGCAGCGTGGGTTTCACAGATACGCAGTATTTT. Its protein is CASSVGFTDTQYF.